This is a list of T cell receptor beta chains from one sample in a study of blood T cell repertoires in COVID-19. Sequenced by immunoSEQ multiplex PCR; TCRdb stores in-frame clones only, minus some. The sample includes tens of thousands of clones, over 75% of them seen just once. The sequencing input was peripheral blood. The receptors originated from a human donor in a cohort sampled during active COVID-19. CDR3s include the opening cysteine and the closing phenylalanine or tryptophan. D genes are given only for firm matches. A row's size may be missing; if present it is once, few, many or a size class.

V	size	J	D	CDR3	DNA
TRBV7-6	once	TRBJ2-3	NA	CASSMPTGSTDTQYF	TGTGCCAGCAGCATGCCGACGGGAAGCACAGATACGCAGTATTTT
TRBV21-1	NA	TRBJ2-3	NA	CASSAPEEWYTQYF	TGTGCCAGCAGCGCACCAGAGGAGTGGTATACGCAGTATTTT
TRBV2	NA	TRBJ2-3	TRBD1	CASNRDSDTDTQYF	TGTGCCAGCAACCGGGACAGCGACACAGATACGCAGTATTTT
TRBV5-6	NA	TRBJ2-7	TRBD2	CASSSDGTRVSYEQYF	TGTGCCAGCAGCTCGGACGGGACTAGGGTGTCCTACGAGCAGTACTTC
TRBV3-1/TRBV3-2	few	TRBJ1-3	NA	CASSSVSGNTIYF	TGTGCCAGCAGCTCCGTCTCTGGAAACACCATATATTTT
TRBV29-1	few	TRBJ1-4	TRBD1	CSVGRGQNEKLFF	TGCAGCGTTGGCAGGGGGCAAAATGAAAAACTGTTTTTT
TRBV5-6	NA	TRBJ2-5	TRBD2	CASSPRGGGYQETQYF	TGTGCCAGCAGTCCCCGGGGGGGCGGGTACCAAGAGACCCAGTACTTC
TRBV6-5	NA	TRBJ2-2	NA	CASRQVTGELFF	TGTGCCAGCAGACAGGTTACCGGGGAGCTGTTTTTT
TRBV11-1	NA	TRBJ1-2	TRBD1	CASSYEQGVVYGYTF	TGTGCCAGCAGCTACGAACAGGGGGTCGTCTATGGCTACACCTTC
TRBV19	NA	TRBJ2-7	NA	CASSFVPRGAGYEQYF	TGTGCCAGTAGTTTCGTCCCCCGTGGGGCGGGGTACGAGCAGTACTTC
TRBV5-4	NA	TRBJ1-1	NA	CASRSSLGVMNTEAFF	TGTGCCAGCAGATCAAGCCTCGGGGTGATGAACACTGAAGCTTTCTTT
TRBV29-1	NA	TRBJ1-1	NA	CSVKKSAMNTEAFF	TGCAGCGTCAAAAAATCCGCTATGAACACTGAAGCTTTCTTT
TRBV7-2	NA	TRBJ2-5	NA	CASSFFQETQYF	TGTGCCAGCAGCTTTTTTCAGGAGACCCAGTACTTC
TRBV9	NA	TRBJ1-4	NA	CASSPDTGNEKLFF	TGTGCCAGCAGCCCTGACACAGGGAACGAAAAACTGTTTTTT
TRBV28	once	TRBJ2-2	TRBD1	CASTLTGQGANTGELFF	TGTGCCAGCACCTTAACAGGACAGGGGGCGAACACCGGGGAGCTGTTTTTT
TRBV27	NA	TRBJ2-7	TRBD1	CASGTGQDYEQYF	TGTGCCAGCGGGACGGGACAGGACTACGAGCAGTACTTC
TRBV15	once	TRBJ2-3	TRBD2	CATSRTSGSKEDTQYF	TGTGCCACCAGCAGGACTAGCGGTTCGAAGGAGGATACGCAGTATTTT
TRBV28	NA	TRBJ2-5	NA	CASSLLTGEEETQYF	TGTGCCAGCAGTTTGTTAACGGGGGAGGAAGAGACCCAGTACTTC
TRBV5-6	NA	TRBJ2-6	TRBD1	CASSQGQGLIGANVLTF	TGTGCCAGCAGCCAGGGACAGGGTCTGATAGGGGCCAACGTCCTGACTTTC
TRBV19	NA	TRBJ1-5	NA	CASSRQASDSQPQHF	TGTGCCAGTAGTCGACAGGCCTCGGATAGTCAGCCCCAGCATTTT
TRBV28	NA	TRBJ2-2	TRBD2	CASISDGAGGPNTGELFF	TGTGCCAGCATCAGTGACGGAGCGGGGGGTCCTAACACCGGGGAGCTGTTTTTT
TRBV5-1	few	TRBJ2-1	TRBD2	CASSLSGTSGYNEQFF	TGCGCCAGCAGCCTATCCGGGACTAGCGGCTACAATGAGCAGTTCTTC
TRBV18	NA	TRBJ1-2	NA	CASSPPGGDYGYTF	TGTGCCAGCTCACCACCAGGGGGTGACTATGGCTACACCTTC
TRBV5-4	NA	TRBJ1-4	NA	CASYTPGRAENEKLFF	TGTGCCAGCTACACCCCGGGGAGGGCCGAGAATGAAAAACTGTTTTTT
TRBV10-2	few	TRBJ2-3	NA	CASSRGSGADTQYF	TGCGCCAGCAGTAGAGGGAGTGGAGCAGATACGCAGTATTTT
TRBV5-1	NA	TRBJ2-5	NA	CASSLAQTPVQETQYF	TGCGCCAGCAGCTTGGCCCAAACGCCAGTCCAAGAGACCCAGTACTTC
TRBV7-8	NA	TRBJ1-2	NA	CASSPDTDVTFGYTF	TGTGCCAGCAGCCCTGACACCGACGTTACTTTTGGCTACACCTTC
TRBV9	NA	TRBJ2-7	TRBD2	CASSEGTSGESAYEQYF	TGTGCCAGCAGCGAGGGGACTAGCGGGGAATCTGCCTACGAGCAGTACTTC
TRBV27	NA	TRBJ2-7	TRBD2	CASSPTSPSYEQYF	TGTGCCAGCAGTCCGACTAGCCCCTCCTACGAGCAGTACTTC